Listed here are 7 T cell receptor beta chains from one sample, sequenced in a study of blood T cell repertoires in COVID-19. Produced via immunoSEQ multiplex PCR; TCRdb's table is partial and in-frame only. Here the sample spans hundreds of thousands of clones, around 82% being singletons. The sample taken for sequencing was peripheral blood. All receptors come from a woman aged 80 or over with active or convalescent COVID-19.

The chain recombines TRBV6-6 with TRBJ1-5; 8 bases map to TRBD1. CDR1 is MNHNY and CDR2 is SVGAGI in the germline V gene (reference sequence). V lost 6 bases and J lost 6; bases outside the gene matches: 13. The CDR3 extends over 16 amino acids. The CDR3 region is CASSPRNQGAGQPQHF. As DNA, the CDR3 is TGTGCCAGCAGCCCCAGGAATCAGGGGGCCGGTCAGCCCCAGCATTTT.

This rearrangement joins TRBV6-5 to TRBJ1-1; D might be TRBD1 (6 bases). Germline CDR1 reads MNHEY; CDR2 reads SVGAGI. This CDR3 has 14 residues. V was pared by 5 bases and J by 10 bases, with 20 bases between. Written as DNA, the CDR3 is TGTGCCAGCAGTAAGGACCGCAGGGGCTTCGGAGCTTTCTTT. It is translated as CASSKDRRGFGAFF.

The chain carries TRBV29-1 and TRBJ1-1; TRBD1 might be the D (5 bases). V was shortened by 6 bases and J by 3 bases, with 17 bases between the two germline ends. The CDR3 runs 14 residues. Germline CDR1 reads SQVTM; CDR2 reads ANQGSEA. CDR3 residues: CSVSRTEGDTEAFF. In DNA form, the CDR3 reads TGCAGCGTGAGCAGGACCGAAGGGGACACTGAAGCTTTCTTT.

The gene calls are TRBV9 and TRBJ2-1, with TRBD2 matching 10 bases. After removal of 0 bases from V and 15 bases from J, the junction contained 6 bases not matched to a gene. CDR3 length: 13 amino acids. Germline-derived CDR1 and CDR2 are SGDLS and YYNGEE. CDR3 loop: CASSVGLAGAVFF. For the CDR3, the DNA is TGTGCCAGCAGCGTAGGGCTAGCGGGAGCCGTGTTCTTC.

V gene TRBV19 combines with J gene TRBJ1-2; 7 positions match TRBD1. The CDR3 spans 15 residues. Germline V gene lookup returns CDR1 LNHDA and CDR2 SQIVND (reference sequence). V shed 8 bases, J shed 1 base, and the junction held 10 bases outside the gene matches. The chain's CDR3 is CASSGQPVLNYGYTF. Written as DNA, the CDR3 is TGTGCCAGTTCGGGACAGCCAGTCCTTAACTATGGCTACACCTTC.

The DNA of the CDR3 is TGTGCCAGCAGTTACGAGGCAGGGTCCTACGAGCAGTACTTC. Residues: CASSYEAGSYEQYF. The V gene is TRBV6-5, the J gene TRBJ2-7; D perhaps matches TRBD1 (5 bases). CDR3 size: 14 residues. Per germline, CDR1 MNHEY and CDR2 SVGAGI. V gave up 2 bases and J gave up 1 base, with 9 bases separating them.

The V call is TRBV19, the J call TRBJ1-2, with 10 bases fitting TRBD1. The CDR3 is made up of 14 amino acids. CDR1 and CDR2 from the germline V gene are LNHDA and SQIVND (reference sequence). J was trimmed by 2 bases and V by 4 bases; bases with no gene match: 1. The CDR3: CASSRQGANYGYTF. The CDR3 coding sequence is TGTGCCAGTAGTAGACAGGGGGCCAACTATGGCTACACCTTC.